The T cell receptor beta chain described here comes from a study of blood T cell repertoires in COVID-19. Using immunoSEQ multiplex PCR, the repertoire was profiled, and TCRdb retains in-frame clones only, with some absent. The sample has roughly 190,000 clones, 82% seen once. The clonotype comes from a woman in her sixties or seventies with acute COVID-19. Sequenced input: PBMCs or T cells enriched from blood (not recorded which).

The CDR3 DNA follows: TGTGCCAGCACCCGGACAGGGGGTTGGGTAGCTTTCTTT. This gives the protein CASTRTGGWVAFF. V and J are TRBV12-3 or TRBV12-4 and TRBJ1-1; 10 bases match TRBD1. Losses at the gene ends were 7 bases for V and 10 bases for J; bases not matched to a gene: 9. The CDR3 is 13 amino acids.